A single sample is the source of the 7 T cell receptor beta chains below, sequenced in a study of T cell responses to AZD1222 COVID-19 vaccine. Sequencing used immunoSEQ multiplex PCR; TCRdb keeps in-frame clones, though not all of them. The top ten clones hold 4.5% of a sample with 110,000 or so clones, 80% to 95% of them seen once. The sample here was peripheral blood, taken on day 0 of AZD1222 vaccination. These receptors all come from an adult in good health.

The chain combines TRBV27 with TRBJ2-1, with 9 bases identical to TRBD1. Germline V gives CDR1 MNHEY, CDR2 SMNVEV (reference sequence). V gave up 5 bases and J gave up 2 bases; unmatched junction bases: 1. The CDR3 runs 14 residues. CDR3 sequence (DNA): TGTGCCAGCAGTACAGGGGGCGCCTACAATGAGCAGTTCTTC. Encoded protein: CASSTGGAYNEQFF.

The CDR3 DNA follows: TGTGCCAGCAGTGATTGGCCCGGGCCTCGGGGCTACACCTTC. This sequence encodes CASSDWPGPRGYTF. The chain has TRBV6-4 and TRBJ1-2; no reliable D call. Germline values: CDR1 MRHNA, CDR2 SNTAGT. This CDR3 has 14 amino acids. V was shortened by 3 bases and J by 8 bases, with 16 bases between the two germline ends.

This clone was counted once. The rearrangement links TRBV24-1 to TRBJ2-3; D is possibly TRBD1 (6 bases). The germline V and J ends were trimmed by 4 bases and 6 bases, with 16 bases remaining between them. CDR1 is KGHDR, CDR2 SFDVKD, per germline. This CDR3 is 15 amino acids long. The CDR3: CATSDPNFTGDTQYF. In DNA, the CDR3 is TGTGCCACCAGTGACCCGAACTTTACAGGGGATACGCAGTATTTT.

This clone has just one count. The chain links TRBV4-1 to TRBJ1-2, with 7 bases identical to TRBD1. This CDR3 has 17 residues. Germline-derived CDR1 and CDR2 are MGHRA and YSYEKL. With V trimmed by 0 bases and J by 6 bases, 13 bases remained unmatched. CDR3 DNA: TGCGCCAGCAGCCAAGATTTGGGGCGACAGGGAGTGGATGGCTACACCTTC. It codes for CASSQDLGRQGVDGYTF.

This chain uses TRBV5-5 with TRBJ2-3; possible D gene TRBD1, 5 bases. The CDR3 loop spans 15 amino acids. The ends were cut back, 0 bases at V and 2 bases at J, with 10 bases in the middle. CDR1 is SGHKS and CDR2 is YYEKEE in the germline V gene (reference sequence). In DNA form, the CDR3 reads TGTGCCAGCAGCTTGGGTGGGGCAAACACAGATACGCAGTATTTT. This translates into CASSLGGANTDTQYF. The variable domain in full, with the rest retrieved from reference TRBV5-5 and TRBJ2-3, is DAGVTQSPTHLIKTRGQQVTLRCSPISGHKSVSWYQQVLGQGPQFIFQYYEKEERGRGNFPDRFSARQFPNYSSELNVNALLLGDSALYLCASSLGGANTDTQYFGPGTRLTVL.

V gene TRBV2 combines with J gene TRBJ2-1, with D perhaps assigned TRBD1 or TRBD2 (5 bases each). Trimming cost V 6 bases and J 6 bases, with 12 bases left between them. The CDR3 is made up of 13 amino acids. The germline CDR1 and CDR2 sequences are SNHLY and FYNNEI. CDR3 nucleotides: TGTGCCAGCAGGGGGGACGGCCTCAATGAGCAGTTCTTC. Protein product: CASRGDGLNEQFF.

With regard to this clone: The junction departs from germline at one end; a sequencing error may be responsible. The V and J genes are TRBV7-7 and TRBJ2-7; TRBD2 aligns across 8 bases. The CDR3 runs 16 residues. Germline V gene data show CDR1 as SSHAT and CDR2 as FNYEAQ (reference sequence). CDR3 coding DNA: TGTGCTAGCAGCCCCCGGGTAGCGGGGTTAATCTACGAGCAGTACTTC. Amino acids: CASSPRVAGLIYEQYF.